The 27 T cell receptor beta chains in this list originate from one sample, sequenced in a study of beta chain features in type 1 diabetes. Every bit of the isolated RNA underwent reverse transcription, so sequencing read expressed TCRB transcripts. Profiled with immunoSEQ multiplex PCR; TCRdb holds only in-frame clones, not every one. The data contain 400,000 to 500,000 clones, about 15% of them singletons. The sequenced sample consisted of naive CD4+ T cells from blood. These TCRs come from a man aged 25-45 years in good health.

V gene TRBV27 combines with J gene TRBJ2-7, with D hard to call. This CDR3 region has 13 residues. The germline V gene encodes CDR1 MNHEY and CDR2 SMNVEV (reference sequence). The V end lost 6 bases, the J end lost 3 bases, and 12 bases lay between the germline ends. The CDR3 sequence: CASRTGFGYEQYF. For the CDR3, the DNA is TGTGCCAGCAGGACCGGGTTCGGCTACGAGCAGTACTTC.

The chain links TRBV6-1 to TRBJ2-1; 14 positions agree with TRBD2. The CDR3 covers 14 residues. Germline lookup yields CDR1 MNHNS and CDR2 SASEGT. V was clipped by 7 bases and J by 10 bases; unmatched bases: 6. The chain's CDR3 is CASKGTSGSSEQFF. In nucleotides, the CDR3 is TGTGCCAGCAAGGGGACTAGCGGGAGCTCCGAGCAGTTCTTC.

This clone has only a few counts. The J gene is TRBJ1-1, the V gene TRBV5-4; D unresolved. The CDR3 is 14 amino acids. Looked up from germline, CDR1 is SGHNT and CDR2 is YYREEE (reference sequence). V was clipped by 4 bases and J by 1 base, with 11 bases between them. CDR3 nucleotides: TGTGCCAGCAGCAAAATCCGTACGAACACTGAAGCTTTCTTT. Its protein is CASSKIRTNTEAFF.

The rearrangement joins TRBV30 to TRBJ1-4; D is ambiguous. The length of the CDR3 is 15 residues. Trimming removed 2 bases at V and 0 bases at J, with 10 bases between. CDR1 and CDR2 (germline): GTSNPN, SVGIG (reference sequence). The CDR3 nucleotides read TGTGCCTGGAGTCATCGTGCGGCAACTAATGAAAAACTGTTTTTT. This encodes CAWSHRAATNEKLFF.

This clone was seen only a few times. The genes are TRBV5-1 and TRBJ2-4, with D unresolved. The CDR3 totals 16 residues. CDR1 SGHRS and CDR2 YFSETQ come from the germline V gene. The V gene lost 0 bases and the J gene lost 1 base, with 11 bases spanning the gap. CDR3 nucleotides: TGCGCCAGCAGCTTGGATTCAGCTTTGGCCAAAAACATTCAGTACTTC. Amino acid sequence: CASSLDSALAKNIQYF.

This clone was counted between two and nine times. J is TRBJ2-3 and V is TRBV6-5; 9 bases line up with TRBD2. This CDR3 has 15 amino acids. V lost 0 bases, J lost 7 bases, and 5 bases stayed unmatched. Germline V CDR1 and CDR2: MNHEY, SVGAGI. DNA of the CDR3: TGTGCCAGCAGTTACTCGCGGCTAGCGGGAAATACGCAGTATTTT. Its protein is CASSYSRLAGNTQYF.

This clone has a handful of counts. The J gene is TRBJ2-3, the V gene TRBV7-2; 14 nucleotides line up with TRBD2. The J segment lost 6 bases and the V segment lost 5 bases, leaving 16 bases of the junction unmatched. CDR3 length equals 19 residues. Germline V gives CDR1 SGHTA, CDR2 FQGNSA. DNA for the CDR3: TGTGCCAGCAGCCCCACCCCTCGGACTAGCGGGAGGAGGGGGGATACGCAGTATTTT. This translates into CASSPTPRTSGRRGDTQYF.

This chain connects TRBV2 to TRBJ2-5, with a weak D call TRBD2 (6 bases). The germline gives CDR1 SNHLY, CDR2 FYNNEI. This CDR3 has 14 amino acids. Trimming removed 6 bases at V and 4 bases at J, with 15 bases between. The CDR3 nucleotides are TGTGCCAGCAGGGCCCGACTAGTCGGAGAGACCCAGTACTTC. It codes for CASRARLVGETQYF.

The J gene is TRBJ2-7, the V gene TRBV7-9; 12 nucleotides agree with TRBD1. CDR3 length: 14 residues. The trim removed 3 bases at V and 7 bases at J, leaving 4 bases unmatched. CDR1 is SEHNR, CDR2 FQNEAQ, per germline (reference sequence). The CDR3 reads CASSLGQGASEQYV. In DNA form, the CDR3 reads TGTGCCAGCAGCTTGGGACAGGGGGCGAGTGAGCAGTACGTC.

The chain couples TRBV7-6 to TRBJ2-5; 11 nucleotides line up with TRBD2. Germline CDR1 is SGHVS and CDR2 is FNYEAQ. Trimming at V came to 5 bases and at J to 12 bases, leaving 2 bases not matched to a gene. The CDR3 is 11 residues long. Here the CDR3 DNA reads TGTGCCAGCAGCCCGGGACTAGCGGAGTACTTC. Encoded protein: CASSPGLAEYF.

The J gene is TRBJ2-1, the V gene TRBV7-2; 9 bases align to TRBD2. Losses at the gene ends were 6 bases for V and 7 bases for J; bases not matched to a gene: 16. The CDR3 covers 17 residues. Germline-derived CDR1 and CDR2 are SGHTA and FQGNSA. This CDR3 is CASRMAGGGAARNEQFF. As DNA, the CDR3 is TGTGCCAGCAGAATGGCGGGCGGGGGGGCCGCCCGGAATGAGCAGTTCTTC.

The chain is built from TRBV6-1 and TRBJ1-1, with unresolved D. Trimming took 5 bases from V and 4 from J, leaving 8 bases between them. Germline V gives CDR1 MNHNS, CDR2 SASEGT. The CDR3 consists of 12 residues. The CDR3 region is CASSRVGTEAFF. The CDR3 DNA reads as TGTGCCAGCAGTCGGGTTGGCACTGAAGCTTTCTTT.

Ten or more counts support this clone. The V and J genes are TRBV9 and TRBJ1-2; no clear D. Trimming pared 4 bases from V and 2 bases from J, leaving 9 bases between. The CDR3 contains 13 residues. In germline, CDR1 is SGDLS, CDR2 YYNGEE. CDR3 residues: CASSPAGNYGYTF. The CDR3 DNA sequence: TGTGCCAGCAGCCCGGCGGGGAACTATGGCTACACCTTC.

This clone occurred once. This chain links TRBV6-5 with TRBJ2-4; TRBD1 agrees at 9 bases. The CDR3 loop spans 13 amino acids. The ends lost 6 bases at V and 9 bases at J; junction bases unmatched: 6. CDR1 and CDR2 (germline): MNHEY, SVGAGI. CDR3 nucleotide sequence: TGTGCCAGCAGGACAGGGGGTCATTTCATTCAGTACTTC. Its translation is CASRTGGHFIQYF.

The chain uses TRBV2 and TRBJ2-7; maybe TRBD2 (6 bases). Germline-derived CDR1 and CDR2 are SNHLY and FYNNEI. This CDR3 is built from 13 residues. Trimming removed 4 bases at V and 7 bases at J, with 14 bases between. The CDR3 here is CASSGEGAGEQYF. In DNA, the CDR3 is TGTGCCAGCAGTGGAGAAGGCGCGGGGGAGCAGTACTTC.

The table lists this clone with a few counts. The chain couples TRBV30 to TRBJ1-1; D unclear. CDR3 length: 13 residues. V was trimmed by 0 bases and J by 1 base, leaving 6 bases between them. CDR1 GTSNPN and CDR2 SVGIG come from the germline V gene (reference sequence). CDR3 bases: TGTGCCTGGAGTGTGTGGGCGAACACTGAAGCTTTCTTT. Translating it yields CAWSVWANTEAFF.

A few counts support this clone. V is TRBV5-4 and J is TRBJ2-1; D is unclear. Germline-derived CDR1 and CDR2 are SGHNT and YYREEE (reference sequence). The CDR3 has 13 residues. V dropped 2 bases and J dropped 7 bases, with 10 bases sitting between them. DNA for the CDR3: TGTGCCAGCAGCTTCATTCTACGGAATGAGCAGTTCTTC. This codes for CASSFILRNEQFF.

This clone has just a few counts. This CDR3 is also generated by other DNA sequences in the sample. This sequence joins TRBV29-1 and TRBJ2-1; possibly TRBD1 for D (8 bases). Germline-derived CDR1 and CDR2 are SQVTM and ANQGSEA. CDR3 length equals 13 residues. Trimming left V 7 bases short and J 8 bases short, with 18 bases between. The CDR3 region is CSAYTGGADEQFF. The CDR3 nucleotides read TGCAGCGCCTACACAGGGGGGGCGGATGAGCAGTTCTTC.

The rearrangement uses TRBV4-3 and TRBJ1-5; TRBD1 agrees at 9 bases. The CDR3 is 15 amino acids. Germline CDR1 and CDR2: LGHNA and YSLEER. V was clipped by 3 bases and J by 4 bases; unmatched bases: 4. The CDR3 protein is CASSHGTGLNQPQHF. CDR3 in DNA: TGCGCCAGCAGCCACGGGACAGGGTTGAATCAGCCCCAGCATTTT.

This clone showed up just a few times. The chain combines TRBV7-2 with TRBJ2-3, with D unresolved. CDR1 SGHTA and CDR2 FQGNSA come from the germline V gene. The CDR3 loop spans 11 amino acids. Trimming cost V 11 bases and J 0 bases, with 6 bases left between them. CDR3 nucleotides: TGTGCCGGAAGTAGCACAGATACGCAGTATTTT. This translates into CAGSSTDTQYF.

CDR3 bases: TGTGCCAGCTCCCTCGGACAGGGCTCCTACGAGCAGTACGTC. This codes for CASSLGQGSYEQYV. The chain uses TRBV18 and TRBJ2-7; 8 bases line up with TRBD1. The germline V gene has CDR1 KGHSH and CDR2 LQKENI. The junction had 4 bases not matched to a gene; V was cut back by 6 bases and J by 0 bases. CDR3 length: 14 residues.

The sample holds one count of this clone. The J gene is TRBJ1-4, the V gene TRBV7-2; 7 bases align to TRBD1. With 6 bases clipped from V and 8 bases from J, the junction kept 9 bases outside the gene matches. Germline CDR1 reads SGHTA; CDR2 reads FQGNSA. CDR3 size: 14 residues. The DNA of the CDR3 is TGTGCCAGCAGTCAACGGACAGGTGGCGAAAAACTGTTTTTT. It yields the protein CASSQRTGGEKLFF.

The chain joins TRBV29-1 to TRBJ1-3; D is perhaps TRBD1 (6 bases). Trimming removed 7 bases at V and 0 bases at J, with 10 bases between. The V gene's germline CDR1 is SQVTM and CDR2 ANQGSEA. This CDR3 comprises 13 residues. The CDR3 nucleotides are TGCAGCGCAAGAGGGGGCTCTGGAAACACCATATATTTT. It is translated as CSARGGSGNTIYF.

This sequence joins TRBV29-1 and TRBJ2-5; tentative D call: TRBD2 (6 bases). This CDR3 spans 14 amino acids. V lost 3 bases and J 1 base, leaving 12 bases between the germline ends. Germline assignment: CDR1 SQVTM and CDR2 ANQGSEA. The CDR3 region has the DNA TGCAGCGTTGATGGAGGGGCCCCCCAAGAGACCCAGTACTTC. Amino acid sequence: CSVDGGAPQETQYF.

The V and J genes are TRBV28 and TRBJ2-1; 9 nucleotides line up with TRBD2. J was trimmed by 8 bases and V by 4 bases; bases with no gene match: 12. CDR1 is MDHEN and CDR2 is SYDVKM in the germline V gene. This CDR3 is built from 16 residues. This chain's CDR3 is CASSSLRAGGRDEQFF. The CDR3 coding sequence is TGTGCCAGCAGTTCCCTCCGGGCGGGGGGGCGAGATGAGCAGTTCTTC.

A word on this clone: This may come from a read error, since a much larger clone is one base off. Additional DNA sequences in this sample encode the identical CDR3. J is TRBJ2-3 and V is TRBV11-3; no clear D gene. The CDR3 contains 12 residues. Germline V gene data show CDR1 as SGHNT and CDR2 as YENEEA. Deletions cut 1 base from V and 3 bases from J, with 2 bases between. CDR3 amino acids: CASSLGTDTQYF. The CDR3 DNA is TGTGCCAGCAGCTTAGGGACAGATACGCAGTATTTT.

This clone was counted at least ten times. The chain links TRBV7-9 to TRBJ2-1; possible D gene TRBD1, 6 bases. In germline, CDR1 is SEHNR, CDR2 FQNEAQ (reference sequence). V lost 5 bases and J lost 2, with 10 bases in between. This CDR3 is built from 14 residues. The CDR3 region is CASSHRATYNEQFF. CDR3 coding DNA: TGTGCCAGCAGCCACAGGGCCACCTACAATGAGCAGTTCTTC.